Listed below are T cell receptor beta chains from one sample, sequenced in a study of control samples from healthy donors and cancer patients. The repertoire was sequenced with immunoSEQ multiplex PCR; TCRdb's copy has only in-frame clones and lacks some. The table records about 130,000 clones, just under 95% of them present only once. Sequencing was done on a sample of blood. The receptors stem from a man younger than 30 in good health. CDR3s include the opening cysteine and the closing phenylalanine or tryptophan. A D gene is named only where the DNA matches it firmly. Size tells how often a clone was seen (once, few, many) or the class of an expanded clone, and some rows leave it out.

clone_size	v_call	d_call	j_call	cdr3_nt	cdr3_aa
NA	TRBV2	NA	TRBJ1-5	TGTGCCAGCAGCAGGAGCAATCAGCCCCAGCATTTT	CASSRSNQPQHF
NA	TRBV18	NA	TRBJ2-5	TGTGCCAGCTCATTTTATACCGGGACCCTTCAAGAGACCCAGTACTTC	CASSFYTGTLQETQYF
NA	TRBV6-5	NA	TRBJ1-1	TGTGCCAGCACCAGGGTGGGCGCTGAAGCTTTCTTT	CASTRVGAEAFF
NA	TRBV15	NA	TRBJ2-7	TGTGCCACCAGCACAGAGGGTACTGGGGCCGAGCAGTACTTC	CATSTEGTGAEQYF
NA	TRBV19	NA	TRBJ1-1	TGTGCCAGTAGACACCGCACTGAAGCTTTCTTT	CASRHRTEAFF
NA	TRBV11-2	TRBD2	TRBJ2-1	TGTGCCAGCACCCAGGGACTAGCGGGGGTCAATGAGCAGTTCTTC	CASTQGLAGVNEQFF
NA	TRBV7-2	NA	TRBJ2-7	TGTGCCAGCAGTCGGCGGGGTGGAGTCTACGAGCAGTACTTC	CASSRRGGVYEQYF
NA	TRBV11-2	TRBD2	TRBJ2-5	TGTGCCAGCAGCTCCCACCCGGGACTAGCGGGGGGGCCTAGGGAGACCCAGTACTTC	CASSSHPGLAGGPRETQYF
NA	TRBV9	TRBD1	TRBJ1-2	TGTGCCAGCAGCGTAGGGACAGGCCCTAACTATGGCTACACCTTC	CASSVGTGPNYGYTF
NA	TRBV18	NA	TRBJ2-3	TGTGCCAGCTCACCATACGGGGCAGATACGCAGTATTTT	CASSPYGADTQYF
NA	TRBV18	NA	TRBJ1-4	TGTGCCAGCTCACCCGGTCCAACTAATGAAAAACTGTTTTTT	CASSPGPTNEKLFF
NA	TRBV18	TRBD1	TRBJ2-2	TGTGCCAGCTCCGGGACAGGGAGTGCCGGGGAGCTGTTTTTT	CASSGTGSAGELFF
NA	TRBV2	TRBD1	TRBJ1-4	TGTGCCAGCAGTGGCCGAGGGGGCGCATTTGAAAAACTGTTTTTT	CASSGRGGAFEKLFF
NA	TRBV2	NA	TRBJ1-5	TGTGCCAGCAGTGACGACGGCGGGTATAGGCCCCAGCATTTT	CASSDDGGYRPQHF
NA	TRBV9	NA	TRBJ1-2	TGTGCCAGCAGCGTAGATAGGCCGGGGGCGGGGGGCTACACCTTC	CASSVDRPGAGGYTF
NA	TRBV27	NA	TRBJ1-4	TGTGCCAGCAGTGCAGGGGCTTCCAATGAAAAACTGTTTTTT	CASSAGASNEKLFF
NA	TRBV25-1	NA	TRBJ1-2	TGTGCCAGCAGTCCACAGATAGGGGGCTACACCTTC	CASSPQIGGYTF
NA	TRBV7-2	NA	TRBJ2-1	TGTGCCAGCAGCTTAGGGACCAGCTCCTACAATGAGCAGTTCTTC	CASSLGTSSYNEQFF
NA	TRBV7-6	NA	TRBJ2-5	TGTGCCAGCAGCTTACAACAAGAGACCCAGTACTTC	CASSLQQETQYF
NA	TRBV7-2	TRBD1	TRBJ1-5	TGTGCCAGCAGCCGGACAGGGGCCCTAAGCAATCAGCCCCAGCATTTT	CASSRTGALSNQPQHF
NA	TRBV2	NA	TRBJ1-5	TGTGCCAGTGCGACAACCGCTTTGTTGAGAAATCAGCCCCAGCATTTT	CASATTALLRNQPQHF
NA	TRBV18	NA	TRBJ2-2	TGTGCCAGCTCACTCCCAGGGGAACGCAGCACCGGGGAGCTGTTTTTT	CASSLPGERSTGELFF
once	TRBV18	TRBD1	TRBJ2-3	TGTGCCAGCTCTACAGGGGTAACAGATACGCAGTATTTT	CASSTGVTDTQYF
few	TRBV12-3/TRBV12-4	NA	TRBJ2-2	TGTGCCAGCAGCCTTTCCGGGGAGCTGTTTTTT	CASSLSGELFF
NA	TRBV12-3/TRBV12-4	NA	TRBJ2-2	TGTGCCAGCATCTCCGGGATTCCCGGGGAGCTGTTTTTT	CASISGIPGELFF
NA	TRBV7-9	NA	TRBJ1-1	TGTGCCAGCAGTATAGAACAGTACACTGAAGCTTTCTTT	CASSIEQYTEAFF
NA	TRBV2	NA	TRBJ1-1	TGTGCCAGCAGTGAAGCGCTTCGGGGGTGGGGGCACACTGAAGCTTTCTTT	CASSEALRGWGHTEAFF
NA	TRBV27	TRBD1	TRBJ1-4	TGTGCCAGCAGTCTGCGGGGGACAGTGAGAAATGAAAAACTGTTTTTT	CASSLRGTVRNEKLFF
NA	TRBV5-4	NA	TRBJ2-7	TGTGCCAGCAGCTCGGGTAATGCCTACGAGCAGTACTTC	CASSSGNAYEQYF
NA	TRBV9	NA	TRBJ2-3	TGTGCCAGCAGCGTAGTTCCGGGGGACACAGATACGCAGTATTTT	CASSVVPGDTDTQYF
NA	TRBV19	NA	TRBJ2-1	TGTGCCAGTAGTATAGGCGGCGGTGCTGAGTTCTTC	CASSIGGGAEFF
once	TRBV10-3	NA	TRBJ2-5	TGTGCCATCAAATCACATGTCCAAGAGACCCAGTACTTC	CAIKSHVQETQYF
NA	TRBV6-1	NA	TRBJ1-2	TGTGCCAGCAGTGAATTTGTCCAGGGCCCTTATGGCTACACCTTC	CASSEFVQGPYGYTF
NA	TRBV19	NA	TRBJ1-6	TGTGCCAGTAGTATAGATCTCAGGGGAACCTATAATTCACCCCTCCACTTT	CASSIDLRGTYNSPLHF
NA	TRBV5-1	TRBD2	TRBJ2-2	TGCGCCAGCAGCTGGGGACCAGCGGGGGGCGACACCGGGGAGCTGTTTTTT	CASSWGPAGGDTGELFF
NA	TRBV6-5	NA	TRBJ2-6	TGCGCCAGCCTGGGTCGGTCCTCTGGGGCCAACGTCCTGACTTTC	CASLGRSSGANVLTF
NA	TRBV6-6	NA	TRBJ2-7	TGTGCCAGCAGTTACTCGAAGTTGGACTTCTCCTACGAGCAGTACTTC	CASSYSKLDFSYEQYF
NA	TRBV5-1	TRBD2	TRBJ2-1	TGCGCCAGCAGCTTGAGGAGCGGGGGGGCCTACAATGAGCAGTTCTTC	CASSLRSGGAYNEQFF
NA	TRBV28	TRBD1	TRBJ1-3	TGTGCCAGCAGGCCCCAACAGGGGGGCAACACCATATATTTT	CASRPQQGGNTIYF
NA	TRBV7-9	NA	TRBJ1-1	TGTGCCAGCAGCCCTCGACAGTACGGCACTGAAGCTTTCTTT	CASSPRQYGTEAFF
once	TRBV2	NA	TRBJ1-1	TGTGCCAGCAATGGGCTTACAGGGCCCCAGGACACTGAAGCTTTCTTT	CASNGLTGPQDTEAFF
NA	TRBV5-4	NA	TRBJ2-7	TGTGCCAGCAGCCTTGGTGGCTACGAGCAGTACTTC	CASSLGGYEQYF
once	TRBV18	NA	TRBJ2-3	TGTGCCAGCTCACCACTCCCGCCAGGGGGCACAGATACGCAGTATTTT	CASSPLPPGGTDTQYF
NA	TRBV18	NA	TRBJ1-4	TGTGCCAGCTCACCTGGGACGACCCCTAGGGAAAAACTGTTTTTT	CASSPGTTPREKLFF
NA	TRBV18	NA	TRBJ1-2	TGTGCCAGCTCTTTGCAGGGCGACGGTGGCTACACCTTC	CASSLQGDGGYTF
NA	TRBV6-4	NA	TRBJ1-2	TGTGCCAGCAGTGAGGAGTCAGGATATGGCTACACCTTC	CASSEESGYGYTF
NA	TRBV30	NA	TRBJ2-1	TGTGCCTGGAGTGGTGACTACTCCTACAATGAGCAGTTCTTC	CAWSGDYSYNEQFF
NA	TRBV9	NA	TRBJ1-1	TGTGCCAGCAGCGTAGAGGGACATGGGAACACTGAAGCTTTCTTT	CASSVEGHGNTEAFF
NA	TRBV18	NA	TRBJ2-3	TGTGCCAGCTCTCTCACCGTTACCGAGACAGATACGCAGTATTTT	CASSLTVTETDTQYF
NA	TRBV18	NA	TRBJ1-1	TGTGCCAGCTCACCGATCAGGGACATGAACACTGAAGCTTTCTTT	CASSPIRDMNTEAFF
NA	TRBV13	TRBD1	TRBJ1-2	TGTGCCAGCAGCTTGGACAGGCGCTATGGCTACACCTTC	CASSLDRRYGYTF
NA	TRBV5-5	TRBD2	TRBJ2-7	TGTGCCAGCATGACGGGGGGTCTACCTTACGAGCAGTACTTC	CASMTGGLPYEQYF
NA	TRBV7-2	TRBD1	TRBJ2-2	TGTGCCAGCAGCCTAGGGGGCTGGAACACCGGGGAGCTGTTTTTT	CASSLGGWNTGELFF
NA	TRBV2	TRBD2	TRBJ2-7	TGTGCCAGCAGTGAACTCCTAGCGGGATCCCGGTACTTC	CASSELLAGSRYF
NA	TRBV7-9	TRBD2	TRBJ2-5	TGTGCCAGCAGCTTATTCGGGGGGGCAGGTATGGAGACCCAGTACTTC	CASSLFGGAGMETQYF
NA	TRBV19	NA	TRBJ1-1	NA	CASSILATNTEAFF
NA	TRBV7-2	TRBD1	TRBJ2-5	TGTGCCAGCAGCTCGGGACAGGGCAACCAAGAGACCCAGTACTTC	CASSSGQGNQETQYF
NA	TRBV7-9	NA	TRBJ1-4	TGTGCCAGCAGCTTAGAGGCCGTTGGCGGAAAACTGTTTTTT	CASSLEAVGGKLFF
NA	TRBV5-1	TRBD1	TRBJ1-1	TGCGCCAGCAGCTCAGAGCCGACAGGGGAAGCTTTCTTT	CASSSEPTGEAFF